This T cell receptor (beta chain) was identified in a study of cytomegalovirus exposure and HLA in healthy donors. Study-wide results and limits: Association of a missense DCLRE1C variant with TCR beta V- and J-gene trimming was reported in a later analysis. A later analysis linked around 17,000 TCR beta sequences to HLA alleles at 0.05 false discovery rate. Indistinguishable V segments, including TRBV6-2 and TRBV6-3, were excluded. Later analysis reportedly placed an Asian-associated ancestry cluster below the roughly 630-donor mean in N-insertions.

Vbeta (60) and Jbeta (13) primers were used in the PCR. Sequencing was performed with immunoSEQ multiplex PCR; in TCRdb, only in-frame clones are kept and a portion is missing. In all, the sample yields about 130,000 clones. CDR3 length: 13 amino acids. V was pared by 0 bases and J by 4 bases, with 6 bases between. Germline values: CDR1 MGHRA, CDR2 YSYEKL. With respect to this clone: As yet, its antigen is unknown.

The sequence was obtained from a woman in her fifties or sixties in good health and CMV-seronegative. The J gene is TRBJ1-2, the V gene TRBV4-1; D unresolved. The sequencing input was PBMCs. CDR3 in amino acids: CASSQDSTYGYTF. The CDR3 region has the DNA TGCGCCAGCAGCCAAGACAGTACCTATGGCTACACCTTC.